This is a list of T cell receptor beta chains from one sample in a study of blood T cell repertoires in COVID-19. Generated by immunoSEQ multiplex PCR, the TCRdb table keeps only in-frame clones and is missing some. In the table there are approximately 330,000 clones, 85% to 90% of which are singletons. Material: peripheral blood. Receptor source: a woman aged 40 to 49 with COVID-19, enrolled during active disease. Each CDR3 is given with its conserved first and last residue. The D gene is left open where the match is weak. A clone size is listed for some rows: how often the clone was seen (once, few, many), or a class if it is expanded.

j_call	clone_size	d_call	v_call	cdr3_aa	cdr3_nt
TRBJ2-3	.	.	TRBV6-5	CASRLADVDTQYF	TGTGCCAGCCGATTAGCGGATGTGGATACGCAGTATTTT
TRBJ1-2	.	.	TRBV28	CASSLTGRGGYGYTF	TGTGCCAGCAGTTTAACTGGACGGGGGGGCTATGGCTACACCTTC
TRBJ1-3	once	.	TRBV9	CASGRESSGNTIYF	TGTGCCAGCGGCCGGGAGAGCTCTGGAAACACCATATATTTT
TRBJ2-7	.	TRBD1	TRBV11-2	CASSFTTGQGVDEQYF	TGTGCCAGCAGCTTCACCACCGGACAGGGGGTTGACGAGCAGTACTTC
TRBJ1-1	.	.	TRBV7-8	CASSPPGRTEAFF	TGTGCCAGCAGCCCCCCGGGGAGGACTGAAGCTTTCTTT
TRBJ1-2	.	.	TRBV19	CASSIRQGVGYTF	TGTGCCAGTAGTATAAGGCAGGGTGTCGGCTACACCTTC
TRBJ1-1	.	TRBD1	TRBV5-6	CASSRDRGTNTEAFF	TGTGCCAGCAGCCGGGACAGAGGGACGAACACTGAAGCTTTCTTT
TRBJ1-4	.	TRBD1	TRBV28	CASSDWGQGSNEKLFF	TGTGCCAGCAGTGACTGGGGACAGGGCTCTAATGAAAAACTGTTTTTT
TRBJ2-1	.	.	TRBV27	CASSSPSYPVWEQFF	TGTGCCAGCAGTTCCCCTAGTTACCCAGTCTGGGAGCAGTTCTTC
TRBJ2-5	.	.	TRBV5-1	CASSLEGLAGETQYF	TGCGCCAGCAGCCTAGAGGGCCTGGCGGGAGAGACCCAGTACTTC
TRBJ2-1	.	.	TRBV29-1	CSVEGLHEDSSYNEQFF	TGCAGCGTTGAGGGTCTTCATGAAGACAGCTCCTACAATGAGCAGTTCTTC
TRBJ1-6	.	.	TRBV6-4	CASSVSPGNSPLHF	TGTGCCAGCAGTGTAAGTCCGGGGAATTCACCCCTCCACTTT
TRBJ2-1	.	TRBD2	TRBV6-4	CASSRGGGLAGNEQFF	TGTGCCAGCAGCCGGGGTGGGGGACTAGCGGGCAATGAGCAGTTCTTC
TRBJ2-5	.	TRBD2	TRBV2	CASSPTSGGQETQYF	TGTGCCAGCAGTCCGACTAGCGGGGGGCAAGAGACCCAGTACTTC
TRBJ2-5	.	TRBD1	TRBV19	CASSILGQSQETQYF	TGTGCCAGTAGTATACTGGGACAGTCCCAAGAGACCCAGTACTTC
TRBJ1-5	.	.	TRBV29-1	CSATQGHSNQPQHF	TGCAGCGCCACCCAGGGACATAGCAATCAGCCCCAGCATTTT
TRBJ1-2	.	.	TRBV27	CASSLGAGYTF	TGTGCCAGCAGTTTGGGGGCTGGCTACACCTTC
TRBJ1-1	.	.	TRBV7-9	CASSLYENTEAFF	TGTGCCAGCAGCTTATATGAAAACACAGAAGCTTTCTTT
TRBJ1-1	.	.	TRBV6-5	CASSYQGEAFF	TGTGCCAGCAGTTATCAGGGTGAAGCTTTCTTT
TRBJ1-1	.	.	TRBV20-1	CSASRAGVLAFF	TGCAGTGCTAGTAGAGCAGGGGTGTTGGCTTTCTTT
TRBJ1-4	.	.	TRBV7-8	CASSFGAGATNEKLFF	TGTGCCAGCAGCTTCGGGGCGGGGGCAACTAATGAAAAACTGTTTTTT
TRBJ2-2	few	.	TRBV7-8	CASARGELFF	TGTGCCAGCGCCAGGGGGGAGCTGTTTTTT
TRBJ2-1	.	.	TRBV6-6	CASSWDTNNEQFF	TGTGCCAGCAGTTGGGACACCAACAATGAGCAGTTCTTC
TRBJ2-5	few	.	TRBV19	CASSIVRGSGETQYF	TGTGCCAGTAGTATAGTGCGGGGAAGCGGAGAGACCCAGTACTTC
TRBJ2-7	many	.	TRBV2	CASCALSYEQYF	TGTGCCAGCTGCGCGTTGTCGTACGAGCAGTACTTC
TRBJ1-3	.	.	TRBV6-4	CASSDHSGHSGNTIYF	TGTGCCAGCAGTGATCATAGCGGTCACTCTGGAAACACCATATATTTT
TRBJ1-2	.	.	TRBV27	CASSPGPNYGYTF	TGTGCCAGCAGTCCAGGTCCCAACTATGGCTACACCTTC
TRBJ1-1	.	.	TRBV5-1	CASSSTGTTEAFF	TGCGCCAGCAGCTCCACAGGGACAACTGAAGCTTTCTTT
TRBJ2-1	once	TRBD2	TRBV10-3	CAIGTGGPGEQFF	TGTGCCATCGGGACGGGAGGGCCGGGCGAGCAGTTCTTC
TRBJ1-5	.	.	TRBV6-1	CASREGGISNQPQHF	TGTGCCAGCAGGGAAGGAGGTATTAGCAATCAGCCCCAGCATTTT
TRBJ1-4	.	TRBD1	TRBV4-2	CASSSRIGQGREKLFF	TGTGCCAGCAGCTCGAGAATCGGACAGGGAAGAGAAAAACTGTTTTTT
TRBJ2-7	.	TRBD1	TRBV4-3	CASSQASWGQGSSYEQYF	TGCGCCAGCAGCCAAGCCTCCTGGGGACAGGGGAGCTCCTACGAGCAGTACTTC
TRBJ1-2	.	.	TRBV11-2	CASSLAAGAPIYGYTF	TGTGCCAGCAGCTTAGCGGCGGGGGCCCCCATCTATGGCTACACCTTC
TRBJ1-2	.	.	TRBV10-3	CAISEPLRDFYGYTF	TGTGCCATCAGTGAGCCCCTAAGGGACTTCTATGGCTACACCTTC
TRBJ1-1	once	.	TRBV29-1	CSVDPGSGTEAFF	TGCAGCGTTGATCCGGGTAGTGGCACTGAAGCTTTCTTT
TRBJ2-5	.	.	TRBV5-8	CASSLARVLEAGETQYF	TGTGCCAGCAGCTTGGCCCGCGTACTAGAGGCGGGGGAGACCCAGTACTTC
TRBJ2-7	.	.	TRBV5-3	CARNQNTGISYEQYF	TGTGCCAGAAATCAAAACACGGGAATCTCCTACGAGCAGTACTTC
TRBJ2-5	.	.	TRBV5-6	CASSLDGTHGRTQYF	TGTGCCAGCAGCTTGGACGGGACCCACGGGAGGACCCAGTACTTC
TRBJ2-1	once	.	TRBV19	CASSTNNEQFF	TGTGCCAGTAGTACCAACAATGAGCAGTTCTTC
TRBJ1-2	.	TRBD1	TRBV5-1	CASSPGGANYGYTF	TGCGCCAGCAGCCCAGGGGGAGCTAACTATGGCTACACCTTC
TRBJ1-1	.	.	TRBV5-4	CASSLSGAEAFF	TGTGCCAGCAGCTTGTCCGGGGCTGAAGCTTTCTTT
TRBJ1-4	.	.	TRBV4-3	CASSQDYTGWAAVTNEKLFF	TGCGCCAGCAGCCAAGATTACACAGGGTGGGCGGCGGTAACTAATGAAAAACTGTTTTTT
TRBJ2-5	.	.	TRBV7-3	CASSLNSQETQYF	TGTGCCAGCAGCTTAAACAGCCAAGAGACCCAGTACTTC
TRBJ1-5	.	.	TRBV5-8	CASSPGVGDNQPQHF	TGTGCCAGCAGCCCGGGTGTAGGGGACAATCAGCCCCAGCATTTT
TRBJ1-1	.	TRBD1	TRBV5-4	CASSLGGRDTEAFF	TGTGCCAGCAGCTTAGGGGGCCGCGACACTGAAGCTTTCTTT
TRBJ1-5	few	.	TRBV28	CASNQAMEPQHF	TGTGCCAGCAATCAGGCGATGGAGCCCCAGCATTTT
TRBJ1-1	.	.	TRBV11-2	CASSLDSGASAEAFF	TGTGCCAGCAGCTTAGATTCAGGGGCGTCCGCTGAAGCTTTCTTT